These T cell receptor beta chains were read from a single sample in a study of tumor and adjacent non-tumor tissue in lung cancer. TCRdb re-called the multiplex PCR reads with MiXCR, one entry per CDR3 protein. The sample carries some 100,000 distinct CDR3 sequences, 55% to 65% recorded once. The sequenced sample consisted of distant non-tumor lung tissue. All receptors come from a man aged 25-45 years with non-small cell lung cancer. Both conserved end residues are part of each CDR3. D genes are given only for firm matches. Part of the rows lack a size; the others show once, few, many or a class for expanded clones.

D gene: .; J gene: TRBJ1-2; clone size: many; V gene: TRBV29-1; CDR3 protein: CSVGEEYYGYTF; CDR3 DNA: TGCAGCGTTGGGGAAGAATACTATGGCTACACCTTC
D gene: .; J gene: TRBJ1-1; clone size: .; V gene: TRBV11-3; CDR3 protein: CASTLGVGDTEAFF; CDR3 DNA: TGTGCCAGCACCTTAGGGGTGGGAGATACTGAAGCCTTCTTT
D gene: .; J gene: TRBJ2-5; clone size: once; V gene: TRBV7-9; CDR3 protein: CASSLDDEIPQAETQYF; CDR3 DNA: TGTGCCAGCAGTTTAGATGATGAGATACCCCAAGCGGAGACCCAGTACTTC
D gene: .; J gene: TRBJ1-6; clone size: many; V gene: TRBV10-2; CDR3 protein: CASSESEQSSPLHF; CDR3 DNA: TGCGCCAGCAGTGAGTCAGAACAGAGCTCACCCCTCCACTTT
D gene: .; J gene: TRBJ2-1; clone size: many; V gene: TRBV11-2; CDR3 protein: CASSHRGGRGNERFF; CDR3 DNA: TGTGCCAGCAGCCACAGAGGGGGGAGAGGCAATGAGCGGTTCTTC
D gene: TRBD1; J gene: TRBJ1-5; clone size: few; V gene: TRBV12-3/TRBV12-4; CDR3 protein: CASSLGQGNHPQHF; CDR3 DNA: TGTGCCAGCAGTTTAGGACAGGGTAATCATCCCCAGCATTTT
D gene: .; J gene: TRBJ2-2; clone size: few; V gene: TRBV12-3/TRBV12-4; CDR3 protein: CASSLRLTNTGELFF; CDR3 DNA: TGTGCCAGCAGTTTACGGCTGACCAACACCGGGGAGCTGTTTTTT
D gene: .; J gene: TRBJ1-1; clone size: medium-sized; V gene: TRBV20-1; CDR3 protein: CSAREAGLDTEAFF; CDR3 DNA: TGCAGTGCTAGAGAGGCGGGATTGGACACTGAAGCTTTCTTT
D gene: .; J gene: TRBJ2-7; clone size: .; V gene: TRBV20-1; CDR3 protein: CSSRDLGTEEQYF; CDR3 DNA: TGCAGTTCTAGAGATTTGGGGACTGAGGAGCAGTACTTC
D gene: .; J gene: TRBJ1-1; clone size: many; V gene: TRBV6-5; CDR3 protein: CASSYSGQEAFF; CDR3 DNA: TGTGCCAGCAGTTATTCGGGCCAAGAAGCTTTCTTT
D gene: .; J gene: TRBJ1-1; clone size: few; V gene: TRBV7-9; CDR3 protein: CASSRQDTEAFF; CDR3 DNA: TGTGCCAGCAGCCGACAGGACACTGAAGCTTTCTTT
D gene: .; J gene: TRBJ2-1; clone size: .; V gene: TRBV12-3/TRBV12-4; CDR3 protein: CASCIGTLNEQFF; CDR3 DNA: TGTGCCAGCTGTATCGGGACGCTCAATGAGCAGTTCTTC
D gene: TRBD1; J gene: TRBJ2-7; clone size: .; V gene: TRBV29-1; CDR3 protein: CSVANSGQGFYEQYF; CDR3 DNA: TGCAGCGTTGCAAACTCGGGACAGGGGTTCTACGAGCAGTACTTC
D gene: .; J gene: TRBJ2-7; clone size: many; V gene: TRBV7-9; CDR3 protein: CASSLFGQNYEQYF; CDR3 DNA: TGTGCCAGCAGCTTATTCGGACAGAACTACGAGCAGTACTTC
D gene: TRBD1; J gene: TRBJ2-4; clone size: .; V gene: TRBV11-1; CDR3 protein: CASSPAQGPAKNIQYF; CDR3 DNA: TGTGCCAGCAGCCCGGCACAGGGGCCGGCCAAAAACATTCAGTACTTC
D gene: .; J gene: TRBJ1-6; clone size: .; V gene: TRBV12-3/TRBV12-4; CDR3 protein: CVSSFDPSSYNSPLHF; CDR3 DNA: TGTGTTAGCAGTTTCGACCCTAGCTCCTATAATTCACCCCTCCACTTT
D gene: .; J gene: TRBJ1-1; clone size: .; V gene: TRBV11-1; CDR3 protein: CASSLYQGLLKTEAFF; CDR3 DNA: TGTGCCAGCAGCTTATATCAGGGGCTACTGAAAACTGAAGCTTTCTTT
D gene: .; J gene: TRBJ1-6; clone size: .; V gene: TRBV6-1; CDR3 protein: CTSSESTMGYF; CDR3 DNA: TGTACCAGCAGTGAGTCCACGATGGGATACTTT
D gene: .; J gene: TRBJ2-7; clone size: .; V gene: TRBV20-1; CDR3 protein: CSAHQSAAYEQYF; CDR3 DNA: TGCAGTGCTCACCAGTCCGCCGCCTACGAGCAATACTTC
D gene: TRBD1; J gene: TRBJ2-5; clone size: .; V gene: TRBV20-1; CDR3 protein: CSARVFVNRGQETQYF; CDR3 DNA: TGCAGTGCTAGAGTCTTTGTTAACAGGGGGCAAGAGACCCAGTACTTC
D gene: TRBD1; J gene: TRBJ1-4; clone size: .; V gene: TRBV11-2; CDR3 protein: CASKRTGGNEKLIF; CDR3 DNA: TGTGCTAGCAAACGGACAGGGGGAAATGAAAAACTGATTTTT
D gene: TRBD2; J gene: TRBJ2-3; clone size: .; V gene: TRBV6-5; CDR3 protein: CASSSEGAGGTDTKYF; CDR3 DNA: TGTGCCAGCTCCTCGGAGGGTGCGGGAGGCACAGATACGAAGTATTTT
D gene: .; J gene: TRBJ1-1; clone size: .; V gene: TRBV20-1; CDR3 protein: CSDIDIMNTEAFF; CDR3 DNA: TGCAGCGATATCGACATCATGAACACTGAAGCTTTCTTT
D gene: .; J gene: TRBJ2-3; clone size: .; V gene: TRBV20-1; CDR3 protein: CCATHGRTDTQYF; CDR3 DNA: TGCTGTGCTACCCATGGGAGGACAGATACGCAGTATTTT
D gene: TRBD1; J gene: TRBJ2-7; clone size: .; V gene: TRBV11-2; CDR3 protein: CASTHDRASSYGQYF; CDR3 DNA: TGTGCCAGCACCCATGACAGGGCGAGTTCCTACGGGCAGTACTTC
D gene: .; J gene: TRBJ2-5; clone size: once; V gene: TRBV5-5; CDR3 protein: CASSLLVSQETQYF; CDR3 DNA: TGTGCCAGCAGCTTGTTAGTCAGCCAAGAGACCCAGTACTTC
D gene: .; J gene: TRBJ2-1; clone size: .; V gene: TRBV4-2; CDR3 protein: CASSSGGASNEQFF; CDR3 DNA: TGTGCCAGCAGTAGTGGGGGAGCGAGCAATGAACAGTTCTTC
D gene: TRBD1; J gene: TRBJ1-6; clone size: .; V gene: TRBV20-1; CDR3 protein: CSARWEDRSSYNSPLHF; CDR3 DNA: TGCAGTGCCAGATGGGAGGACAGGAGCTCCTATAATTCACCCCTCCACTTT
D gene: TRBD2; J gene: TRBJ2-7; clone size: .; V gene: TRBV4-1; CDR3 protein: CASSQDEAGGTYKQYF; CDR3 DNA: TGCGCCAGCAGTCAAGATGAAGCGGGGGGGACCTACAAGCAGTACTTC
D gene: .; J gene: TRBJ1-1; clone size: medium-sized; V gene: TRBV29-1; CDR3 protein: CSVKDLNTEAFF; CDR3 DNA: TGCAGCGTTAAGGATTTGAACACTGAAGCTTTCTTT